A selection of T cell receptor beta chains follows, all from one sample in a study of blood T cell repertoires in COVID-19. TCRdb's copy holds only in-frame clones and misses some; the assay was immunoSEQ multiplex PCR. The sample includes fewer than 250,000 clones, less than 90% of them seen just once. The material sequenced was peripheral blood. All receptors come from a man aged 40-49 years with acute or convalescent COVID-19. Each CDR3 is given with its conserved first and last residue.

j_call | v_call | cdr3_aa
TRBJ2-3 | TRBV27 | CASSLYGEQYF
TRBJ1-2 | TRBV7-9 | CASSLAGIFYGYTF
TRBJ2-3 | TRBV10-3 | CAISSPTLASTDTQYF
TRBJ2-7 | TRBV6-1 | CASSETGTVPYEQYF
TRBJ2-5 | TRBV18 | CASISTGKPTETQYF
TRBJ1-5 | TRBV30 | CAWSTDFNQPQHF
TRBJ2-7 | TRBV27 | CASSTGTPPYEQYF
TRBJ1-1 | TRBV19 | CASWGRNSLTEAFF
TRBJ1-6 | TRBV5-1 | CASSLQGPTNSPLHF
TRBJ1-5 | TRBV19 | CASSIEENSNQPQHF
TRBJ2-7 | TRBV10-2 | CASKQGTGEQYF
TRBJ1-4 | TRBV7-9 | CASSSTARNEKLFF
TRBJ2-1 | TRBV7-2 | CASSTQSLAGGNEQFF
TRBJ1-1 | TRBV5-1 | CASSEQGYGMNTEAFF
TRBJ1-5 | TRBV5-1 | CASSLDGENQPQHF
TRBJ1-2 | TRBV11-2 | CASSRTRGEGEQF
TRBJ1-1 | TRBV14 | CASSQAGTGGARTEAFF
TRBJ2-7 | TRBV4-1 | CASSQESSGRSLHEQYF
TRBJ2-5 | TRBV29-1 | CSAAGLAGVGETQYF
TRBJ2-6 | TRBV19 | CASSIVALSSGANVLTF
TRBJ2-1 | TRBV27 | CASSLGGNEQFF
TRBJ2-4 | TRBV6-5 | CASSPGGVDIQYF
TRBJ2-5 | TRBV5-6 | CASSLAGGRETQYF
TRBJ2-5 | TRBV10-2 | CASSESLGQGAKETQYF
TRBJ2-4 | TRBV28 | CASSFRGETKNIQYF
TRBJ1-1 | TRBV5-1 | CASSVLPGQGDTEAFF
TRBJ1-2 | TRBV7-2 | CASSLEGQLPYGYTF
TRBJ1-5 | TRBV5-5 | CASKRVFMDQPQHF
TRBJ2-5 | TRBV27 | CASRGLRETQYF
TRBJ2-1 | TRBV6-5 | CASQEYNEQFF
TRBJ2-7 | TRBV6-5 | CASSIRTGGNYEQYF
TRBJ1-5 | TRBV4-3 | CASSQGTGGDQPQHF